One sample yielded the 13 T cell receptor beta chains listed below, sequenced in a study of T cells in Graves' hyperthyroidism and ophthalmopathy. From RNA transcripts, TCR beta CDR3 regions were amplified. HTBI primers were employed in a first-round RT-PCR of the TCR CDR3. Using its own MiXCR run on the multiplex PCR reads, TCRdb lists one record per CDR3 protein. The sample consists of around 420,000 distinct CDR3 sequences, approximately 15% of them appearing once. Sequencing was carried out using blood. These receptors were obtained from a woman aged 18-35 years with Graves' hyperthyroidism.

At least ten counts were recorded for this clonotype. The CDR3 loop is CASSQVWGAVGAFF. CDR3 nucleotides: TGTGCCAGCAGCCAAGTCTGGGGGGCAGTGGGTGCTTTCTTT. This chain links TRBV3-1 with TRBJ1-1, with D possibly matching TRBD1 (6 bases). The CDR3 is made up of 14 amino acids. The germline V gene has CDR1 LGHDT and CDR2 YNNKEL (reference sequence). With 1 base removed from V and 11 bases from J, the gap between germline ends came to 17 bases.

This clonotype was counted at least ten times. The gene calls are TRBV20-1 and TRBJ1-1; D gene uncertain. CDR1 is DFQATT, CDR2 SNEGSKA, per germline (reference sequence). The CDR3 spans 13 residues. Trimming took 5 bases from V and 1 from J, leaving 11 bases between them. In nucleotides, the CDR3 is TGCAGTGCTCGCAAAACAAGGAACACTGAAGCTTTCTTT. Translating gives CSARKTRNTEAFF.

Ten or more counts support this clonotype. The chain couples TRBV11-2 to TRBJ1-1; D not certain. Germline assignment: CDR1 SGHAT and CDR2 FQNNGV. The CDR3 is 11 amino acids. V lost 6 bases to trimming and J lost 7 bases, with 9 bases between them. In DNA form, the CDR3 reads TGTGCCAGCAGTTTATACAGTGAAGCTTTCTTT. This sequence encodes CASSLYSEAFF.

This clonotype has at least ten counts. The rearrangement uses TRBV12-3 or TRBV12-4 and TRBJ2-2; D remains unclear. The V end lost 4 bases, the J end lost 3 bases, and 6 bases lay between the germline ends. The CDR3 covers 13 residues. The CDR3 DNA follows: TGTGCCAGCAGTTGGCGCGACACCGGGGAGCTGTTTTTT. This sequence encodes CASSWRDTGELFF.

The CDR3 is CASSQSNTQYF. CDR3 coding DNA: TGTGCCAGCAGCCAATCTAATACGCAGTATTTT. The chain links TRBV14 to TRBJ2-3; D is unresolved. Germline V CDR1 and CDR2: SGHDN, FVKESK. CDR3 size: 11 residues. Trimming took 2 bases from V and 7 from J, leaving 4 bases between them.

The sample holds many counts of this clonotype. The CDR3: CASKNRENNSPLHF. CDR3 coding DNA: TGTGCCAGCAAGAACAGGGAGAATAATTCACCCCTCCACTTT. J is TRBJ1-6 and V is TRBV6-2 or TRBV6-3; maybe TRBD1 (6 bases). The V gene lost 7 bases and the J gene lost 5 bases, with 12 bases spanning the gap. Germline CDR1 and CDR2: MNHEY and SVGEGT. The length of the CDR3 is 14 residues.

CDR3 loop: CASSIRPSGANVLTF. Written as DNA, the CDR3 is TGTGCCAGCAGTATCCGACCCTCTGGGGCCAACGTCCTGACTTTC. V is TRBV28 and J is TRBJ2-6; D is uncertain. Germline V gene lookup returns CDR1 MDHEN and CDR2 SYDVKM. The V gene lost 5 bases and the J gene lost 0 bases, with 8 bases spanning the gap. CDR3 length: 15 residues.

This clonotype was seen many times. This chain links TRBV7-9 with TRBJ1-3; no definite D call. The germline V gene encodes CDR1 SEHNR and CDR2 FQNEAQ (reference sequence). V was pared by 8 bases and J by 0 bases, with 8 bases between. The CDR3 is made up of 13 amino acids. CDR3 sequence reads: CASCPSSGNTIYF. As DNA, the CDR3 is TGTGCCAGCTGCCCCAGCTCTGGAAACACCATATATTTT.

Concerning this clonotype: This may be a read error: a much more frequent sequence differs by one nucleotide. The chain has TRBV30 and TRBJ1-5; unclear D gene. Germline V gene data show CDR1 as GTSNPN and CDR2 as SVGIG (reference sequence). The CDR3 is 13 amino acids. The V end lost 5 bases, the J end lost 3 bases, and 11 bases lay between the germline ends. The CDR3 spells CAWRLQDNQPQHF. DNA of the CDR3: TGTGCCTGGCGTCTCCAGGACAATCAGCCCCAGCATTTT.

The J gene is TRBJ2-7, the V gene TRBV4-3; 7 bases match TRBD2. Germline CDR1 LGHNA, CDR2 YSLEER. The junction had 7 bases not matched to a gene; V was cut back by 0 bases and J by 2 bases. The CDR3 extends over 16 amino acids. The CDR3 loop reads CASSQEASSGPYEQYF. The CDR3 nucleotides read TGCGCCAGCAGCCAAGAGGCGTCTAGCGGCCCCTACGAGCAGTACTTC.

This clonotype was seen at least ten times. The chain recombines TRBV15 with TRBJ2-7; D unclear. CDR3 size: 15 residues. V gave up 0 bases and J gave up 3 bases, with 12 bases separating them. From germline, CDR1 is LNHNV and CDR2 YYDKDF (reference sequence). The CDR3 DNA follows: TGTGCCACCAGCAGAGACATGGAGAATGACTACGAGCAGTACTTC. It codes for CATSRDMENDYEQYF. Variable domain in full (rest from reference TRBV15 and TRBJ2-7): DAMVIQNPRYQVTQFGKPVTLSCSQTLNHNVMYWYQQKSSQAPKLLFHYYDKDFNNEADTPDNFQSRRPNTSFCFLDIRSPGLGDTAMYLCATSRDMENDYEQYFGPGTRLTVT.

This clonotype appeared many times. The V and J genes are TRBV12-3 or TRBV12-4 and TRBJ2-1; 8 bases map to TRBD2. The CDR3 runs to 16 residues. The junction had 13 bases not matched to a gene; V was cut back by 5 bases and J by 7 bases. CDR3 sequence: CASSQWVGRAWNEQFF. The CDR3 nucleotides are TGTGCCAGCAGTCAGTGGGTCGGGAGGGCATGGAATGAGCAGTTCTTC.

This clonotype was observed at least ten times. Relative to the germline gene, one junction end is altered; a read error may explain this. This chain links TRBV27 with TRBJ2-7, with a tentative D call TRBD2 (5 bases). Germline CDR1 reads MNHEY; CDR2 reads SMNVEV (reference sequence). This CDR3 has 14 residues. In DNA form, the CDR3 reads TGTGCCAGCAGTTTATTCCCTAGCTCCGACGAGCAGTACTTC. Translation: CASSLFPSSDEQYF.